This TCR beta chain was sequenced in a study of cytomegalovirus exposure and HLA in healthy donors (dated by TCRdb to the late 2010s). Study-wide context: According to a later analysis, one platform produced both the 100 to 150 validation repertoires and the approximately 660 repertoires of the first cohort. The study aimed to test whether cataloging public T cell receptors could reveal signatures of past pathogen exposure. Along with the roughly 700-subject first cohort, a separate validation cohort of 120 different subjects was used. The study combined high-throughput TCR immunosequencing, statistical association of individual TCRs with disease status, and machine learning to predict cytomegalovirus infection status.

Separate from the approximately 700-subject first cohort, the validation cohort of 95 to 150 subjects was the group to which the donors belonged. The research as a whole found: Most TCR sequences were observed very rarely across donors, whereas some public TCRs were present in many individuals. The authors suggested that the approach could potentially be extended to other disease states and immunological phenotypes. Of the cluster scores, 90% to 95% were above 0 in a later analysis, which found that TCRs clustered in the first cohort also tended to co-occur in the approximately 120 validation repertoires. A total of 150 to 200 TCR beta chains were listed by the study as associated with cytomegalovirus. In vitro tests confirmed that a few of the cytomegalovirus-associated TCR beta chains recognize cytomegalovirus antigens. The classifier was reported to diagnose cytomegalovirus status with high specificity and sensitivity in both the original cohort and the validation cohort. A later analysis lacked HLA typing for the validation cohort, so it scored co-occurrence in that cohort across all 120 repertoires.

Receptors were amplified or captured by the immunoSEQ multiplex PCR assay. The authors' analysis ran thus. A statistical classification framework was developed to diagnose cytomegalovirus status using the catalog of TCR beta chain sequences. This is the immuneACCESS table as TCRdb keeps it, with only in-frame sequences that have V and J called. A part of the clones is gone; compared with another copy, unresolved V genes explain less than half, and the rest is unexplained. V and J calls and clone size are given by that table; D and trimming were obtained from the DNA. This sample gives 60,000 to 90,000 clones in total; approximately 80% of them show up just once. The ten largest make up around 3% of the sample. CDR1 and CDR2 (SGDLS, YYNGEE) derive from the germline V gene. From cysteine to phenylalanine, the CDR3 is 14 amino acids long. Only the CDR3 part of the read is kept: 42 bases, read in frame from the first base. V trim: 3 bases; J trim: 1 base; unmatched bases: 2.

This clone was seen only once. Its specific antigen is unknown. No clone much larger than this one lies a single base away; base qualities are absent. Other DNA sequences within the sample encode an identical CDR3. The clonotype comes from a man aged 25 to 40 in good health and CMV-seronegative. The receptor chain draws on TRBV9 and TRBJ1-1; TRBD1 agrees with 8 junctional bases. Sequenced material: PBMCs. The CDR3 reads CASSGGQGNTEAFF. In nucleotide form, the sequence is TGTGCCAGCAGCGGTGGACAGGGGAACACTGAAGCTTTCTTT.